This T cell receptor (beta chain) is from a study of blood T cell repertoires in COVID-19. This CDR3 has 16 amino acids. With 2 bases clipped from V and 4 bases from J, the junction kept 8 bases outside the gene matches. CDR1 is MRHNA and CDR2 is SNTAGT in the germline V gene. Generated by immunoSEQ multiplex PCR, the TCRdb table keeps only in-frame clones and is missing some. This sample has under 250,000 clones, with roughly four fifths found just once. The receptor was isolated from a woman aged 25 to 45 who had recovered from COVID-19. The chain is built from TRBV6-4 and TRBJ2-1; 7 nucleotides line up with TRBD1. The material sequenced was peripheral blood. CDR3 sequence: CASSDHRQGEYNEQFF. DNA of the CDR3: TGTGCCAGCAGTGACCATCGTCAGGGGGAATACAATGAGCAGTTCTTC.